Listed here are 15 T cell receptor beta chains from one sample, sequenced in a study of blood T cells in healthy people across ages. Through a sample-barcoded 5' primer and a J-beta primer mix, a second PCR was run for about 7 to 12 cycles. MiXCR, applied by TCRdb to the 5' RACE reads, yields one record per CDR3 protein. The sample records over 1,500,000 distinct CDR3 sequences, 39% being singletons. The specimen was blood. These receptors were taken from a human donor in good health.

This clonotype turned up a few times. The chain has TRBV6-6 and TRBJ1-5; possible D gene TRBD1, 5 bases. The CDR3 length is 13 residues. Trimming left V 10 bases short and J 3 bases short, with 13 bases between. Germline loops: CDR1 MNHNY, CDR2 SVGAGI (reference sequence). The CDR3 DNA follows: TGTGCCACCGGCGGGGCAGTCAATCAGCCCCAGCATTTT. Encoded protein: CATGGAVNQPQHF.

V and J are TRBV6-6 and TRBJ2-1; no clear D gene. CDR3 size: 13 residues. Deletions cut 11 bases from V and 8 bases from J, with 19 bases between. CDR1 is MNHNY, CDR2 SVGAGI, per germline (reference sequence). The CDR3: CAVAPGFIDEQFF. The CDR3, as DNA: TGTGCCGTGGCGCCAGGCTTTATCGATGAGCAGTTCTTC.

This clonotype occurred many times. CDR3 in amino acids: CASSRTDNEQFF. In DNA form, the CDR3 reads TGTGCCAGCAGTCGGACAGACAATGAGCAGTTCTTC. The rearrangement uses TRBV6-5 and TRBJ2-1, with D possibly TRBD1 on 6 matching bases. V was clipped by 5 bases and J by 5 bases, with 7 bases between them. Germline V lookup: CDR1 MNHEY, CDR2 SVGAGI. The CDR3 loop spans 12 amino acids.

The V and J genes are TRBV6-1 and TRBJ1-6; D is possibly TRBD1 (6 bases). The germline V and J ends were trimmed by 9 bases and 0 bases, with 12 bases remaining between them. This CDR3 is built from 15 residues. The germline CDR1 and CDR2 sequences are MNHNS and SASEGT. CDR3 nucleotides: TGTGCCAGTCGGAGGGGGAGCTCCTATAATTCACCCCTCCACTTT. Translation: CASRRGSSYNSPLHF.

The rearrangement joins TRBV5-1 to TRBJ2-1; perhaps TRBD2 as D (5 bases). V was cut by 4 bases and J by 7 bases, with 21 bases left in between. CDR3 size: 16 residues. Per germline, CDR1 SGHRS and CDR2 YFSETQ. The CDR3 nucleotides are TGCGCCAGCAGCCCCCCCGGGGTTAGCTCTTCGAATGAGCAGTTCTTC. Translation: CASSPPGVSSSNEQFF.

This clonotype came up a few times. The CDR3: CASSQDTGTPGREKLFF. DNA of the CDR3: TGCGCCAGCAGCCAAGATACCGGGACTCCGGGACGGGAAAAACTGTTTTTT. V is TRBV4-1 and J is TRBJ1-4; possible D gene TRBD1, 5 bases. The V and J ends lost 0 bases and 8 bases respectively, with 19 bases between them. CDR1 is MGHRA and CDR2 is YSYEKL in the germline V gene. The CDR3 covers 17 residues.

This clonotype was detected only a few times. This chain joins TRBV28 and TRBJ2-7; D possibly matches TRBD1 or TRBD2 (6 bases each). CDR1 is MDHEN, CDR2 SYDVKM, per germline. CDR3 size: 18 residues. With 6 bases removed from V and 0 bases from J, the gap between germline ends came to 24 bases. CDR3 nucleotides: TGTGCCAGCAGCGAATCCTACTTGCGGGACACCAACTCCTACGAGCAGTACTTC. Translation gives CASSESYLRDTNSYEQYF.

The chain couples TRBV4-1 to TRBJ2-5; D is unclear. Germline V gene data show CDR1 as MGHRA and CDR2 as YSYEKL. The V gene lost 1 base and the J gene lost 3 bases, with 12 bases spanning the gap. CDR3 length: 15 residues. CDR3: CASSQGLMAEETQYF. CDR3 DNA: TGCGCCAGCAGCCAAGGTTTGATGGCAGAAGAGACCCAGTACTTC.

Remarks on this clonotype: Sequence at one end of the junction differs from germline and may be a read error. The gene calls are TRBV12-3 or TRBV12-4 and TRBJ1-4; no definite D call. The length of the CDR3 is 14 residues. In DNA, the CDR3 is TGTGCCAGCAGTTTATCAAGAGATAATGAAAAACGGTTTTTT. Translated, it gives CASSLSRDNEKRFF.

The CDR3 DNA follows: TGCGCCAGCAGCCAAACCGAGACAGGGTACACAGATACGCAGTACTTC. This gives the protein CASSQTETGYTDTQYF. V is TRBV4-3 and J is TRBJ2-4; 7 bases fit TRBD1. The CDR3 consists of 16 residues. V was pared by 2 bases and J by 13 bases, with 17 bases of the junction left unmatched. Germline V CDR1 and CDR2: LGHNA, YSLEER.

The genes are TRBV4-3 and TRBJ1-2; D perhaps matches TRBD1 (5 bases). The CDR3 has 15 residues. The germline V and J ends were trimmed by 0 bases and 7 bases, with 15 bases remaining between them. Germline V CDR1 and CDR2: LGHNA, YSLEER. In DNA, the CDR3 is TGCGCCAGCAGCCAAGATGACAAGGGGCGCATTGGCTACACCTTC. Its translation is CASSQDDKGRIGYTF.

The genes are TRBV10-2 and TRBJ2-7; TRBD1 agrees at 10 bases. With 4 bases clipped from V and 3 bases from J, the junction kept 3 bases outside the gene matches. The CDR3 is 14 residues long. Germline CDR1 WSHSY, CDR2 SAAADI. The CDR3 here is CASSGTGGYYEQYF. As DNA, the CDR3 is TGCGCCAGCAGTGGGACAGGGGGTTACTACGAGCAGTACTTC.

This chain connects TRBV5-1 to TRBJ2-7, with TRBD2 identical over 12 bases. CDR1 and CDR2 (germline): SGHRS, YFSETQ. This CDR3 is 18 amino acids long. V lost 0 bases to trimming and J lost 1 base; unmatched junction nucleotides: 8. The CDR3 DNA follows: TGCGCCAGCAGCTTGGCCGAGAGACTAGCGGGGGAGTCCTACGAGCAGTACTTC. Translating gives CASSLAERLAGESYEQYF.

This chain uses TRBV7-9 with TRBJ1-1; TRBD1 might be the D (6 bases). Deletions cut 5 bases from V and 4 bases from J, with 14 bases between. The CDR3 covers 14 residues. The V gene's germline CDR1 is SEHNR and CDR2 FQNEAQ (reference sequence). CDR3 coding DNA: TGTGCCAGCAGCCAATCTTGGACAGCCACTGAAGCTTTCTTT. Translated, it gives CASSQSWTATEAFF.

V usage is TRBV4-2 and J usage is TRBJ2-3, with TRBD2 matching over 9 bases. Germline V gene sequence: CDR1 LGHNA, CDR2 YNFKEQ. CDR3 length: 17 amino acids. Unmatched junction bases numbered 7, after V lost 0 bases and J lost 3 bases. In nucleotides, the CDR3 is TGTGCCAGCAGCCAAGAAAGATCGGGACTAGCAACAGATACGCAGTATTTT. Translating gives CASSQERSGLATDTQYF.